The 27 T cell receptor beta chains reported below all come from one sample, sequenced in a study of blood T cells in healthy people across ages. Primers used in a second PCR of about 6 to 11 cycles were a sample-barcoded 5' primer and a J-beta primer mix. TCRdb passed the 5' RACE reads through MiXCR, listing each CDR3 protein once. The table lists roughly 1,800,000 distinct CDR3 sequences, around 48% of them singletons. Material for sequencing was blood. The receptors were gathered from a middle-aged woman in good health.

The CDR3 reads CSAHDRAYEQYF. The CDR3 coding sequence is TGCAGTGCTCATGACAGGGCCTACGAGCAGTACTTC. This chain links TRBV20-1 with TRBJ2-7, with TRBD1 matching 7 bases. Germline assignment: CDR1 DFQATT and CDR2 SNEGSKA (reference sequence). V dropped 5 bases and J dropped 2; count of bases not matched to a gene: 3. This CDR3 region has 12 residues.

The rearrangement uses TRBV7-2 and TRBJ1-5; TRBD1 is a possible D gene (5 bases). CDR3 length: 15 amino acids. V lost 4 bases to trimming and J lost 1 base, with 11 bases between them. CDR1 and CDR2 from the germline V gene are SGHTA and FQGNSA. CDR3 sequence reads: CASSWWGGSNQPQHF. The CDR3 DNA reads TGTGCCAGCAGCTGGTGGGGCGGAAGCAATCAGCCCCAGCATTTT.

This clonotype was seen repeatedly, ten times or more. At one of its ends the junction is not consistent with the germline gene, which may arise from a read error. This rearrangement joins TRBV7-2 to TRBJ2-5, with 8 bases aligning to TRBD2. CDR1 is SGHTA and CDR2 is FQGNSA in the germline V gene. This CDR3 comprises 14 residues. The CDR3 is CASSLGTRRETQYF. CDR3 DNA: TGCGCCAGCAGCCTCGGGACTAGGAGGGAGACCCAGTACTTC.

This chain joins TRBV7-3 and TRBJ2-5; TRBD1 matches 7 bases. Germline trimming cut 5 bases from V and 5 bases from J; bases unmatched to any gene: 14. This CDR3 is built from 16 residues. Germline V CDR1 and CDR2: SGHTA, FQGTGA. The CDR3 here is CASSQRQQGLGETQYF. In DNA form, the CDR3 reads TGTGCCAGCAGCCAAAGGCAACAGGGGCTGGGGGAGACCCAGTACTTC.

The chain links TRBV2 to TRBJ2-3; D unclear. With 0 bases removed from V and 0 bases from J, the gap between germline ends came to 10 bases. The CDR3 length is 16 residues. Germline assignment: CDR1 SNHLY and CDR2 FYNNEI. CDR3 DNA: TGTGCCAGCAGTGAAGCACGTGCTGATAGCACAGATACGCAGTATTTT. It codes for CASSEARADSTDTQYF.

This clonotype was recorded once. The J gene is TRBJ1-5, the V gene TRBV12-3 or TRBV12-4; no reliable D call. Trimming left V 6 bases short and J 6 bases short, with 18 bases between. The CDR3 extends over 15 amino acids. CDR3 region: CASSMDARGLQPQHF. CDR3 nucleotides: TGTGCCAGCAGCATGGACGCCCGAGGGCTTCAGCCCCAGCATTTT.

This clonotype was observed many times. The chain carries TRBV5-1 and TRBJ2-1; 12 positions agree with TRBD2. This CDR3 has 17 residues. Germline values: CDR1 SGHRS, CDR2 YFSETQ. The J segment lost 2 bases and the V segment lost 0 bases, leaving 3 bases of the junction unmatched. CDR3 sequence reads: CASSLASGGAAYNEQFF. CDR3 bases: TGCGCCAGCAGCTTGGCTAGCGGGGGGGCGGCCTACAATGAGCAGTTCTTC.

This rearrangement joins TRBV6-5 to TRBJ1-1, with 8 bases matching TRBD1. Trimming at V came to 7 bases and at J to 4 bases, leaving 11 bases not matched to a gene. Germline V gene sequence: CDR1 MNHEY, CDR2 SVGAGI. This CDR3 contains 15 residues. In nucleotides, the CDR3 is TGTGCCAGCAAAACAGGGGGGTCGAGTGGCACTGAAGCTTTCTTT. Translation gives CASKTGGSSGTEAFF.

The V and J genes are TRBV6-5 and TRBJ1-6, with D possibly matching TRBD1 (6 bases). Germline CDR1 MNHEY, CDR2 SVGAGI. The ends were cut back, 8 bases at V and 5 bases at J, with 16 bases in the middle. The CDR3 loop spans 15 amino acids. The CDR3 reads CASGHTGSHNSPLHF. CDR3 nucleotide sequence: TGTGCCAGCGGCCACACAGGGAGTCATAATTCACCCCTCCACTTT.

This clonotype came up a few times. The chain employs TRBV12-3 or TRBV12-4 and TRBJ2-4; perhaps D is TRBD1 or TRBD2 (5 bases each). Between the trimmed V and J ends, which lost 5 bases and 2 bases, there was a span of 10 bases. This CDR3 has 14 residues. CDR3: CASSEGEPKNIQYF. In nucleotides, the CDR3 is TGTGCCAGCAGTGAAGGGGAGCCCAAAAACATTCAGTACTTC.

The chain's CDR3 is CASSHVLGSYEQYF. CDR3 DNA sequence: TGTGCCAGCAGCCATGTCTTAGGCTCCTACGAGCAGTACTTC. This chain uses TRBV12-3 or TRBV12-4 with TRBJ2-7, with D hard to call. Trimming took off 6 bases at V and 0 bases at J, with 12 bases between the two ends. CDR3 length: 14 residues.

About this clonotype: Compared with germline, one end of the junction differs, possibly owing to a read error. The chain combines TRBV7-2 with TRBJ1-1; D is uncertain. Germline values: CDR1 SGHTA, CDR2 FQGNSA. The CDR3 length is 15 residues. CDR3 in DNA: TGTGCCGGCAGCACGACGGGAGTAATGAACACTGAAGCTTTCTTT. Its protein is CAGSTTGVMNTEAFF.

The chain recombines TRBV27 with TRBJ2-3; TRBD2 matches 12 bases. This CDR3 contains 16 residues. Trimming at V came to 10 bases and at J to 4 bases, leaving 12 bases not matched to a gene. The germline V gene has CDR1 MNHEY and CDR2 SMNVEV (reference sequence). CDR3 in amino acids: CATIPPSGGAADTQYF. CDR3 sequence (DNA): TGTGCCACCATCCCTCCTAGCGGGGGGGCCGCAGATACGCAGTATTTT.

This clonotype has only a few counts. The gene calls are TRBV6-1 and TRBJ2-1; no clear D gene. This CDR3 comprises 14 residues. Germline CDR1 reads MNHNS; CDR2 reads SASEGT. Trimming cost V 7 bases and J 2 bases, with 12 bases left between them. CDR3 in amino acids: CASTQWSTYNEQFF. The CDR3, as DNA: TGTGCCAGCACCCAGTGGTCCACCTACAATGAGCAGTTCTTC.

This chain connects TRBV12-3 or TRBV12-4 to TRBJ2-1, with TRBD1 identical over 9 bases. J lost 6 bases, V lost 6 bases, and 9 bases had no gene match. This CDR3 comprises 15 residues. CDR3 bases: TGTGCCAGCAGCCCAGGACAGGGGAGCGCCAATGAGCAGTTCTTC. Residues: CASSPGQGSANEQFF.

The J gene is TRBJ1-2, the V gene TRBV29-1; no definite D call. CDR1 SQVTM and CDR2 ANQGSEA come from the germline V gene. The CDR3 has 13 residues. V dropped 1 base and J dropped 7 bases, with 13 bases sitting between them. The DNA of the CDR3 is TGCAGCGTTGAAGGGCCCGGGAGAGGTGGCTACACCTTC. Translation gives CSVEGPGRGGYTF.

The chain is built from TRBV20-1 and TRBJ2-6; 15 bases map to TRBD2. V gave up 4 bases and J gave up 0 bases; unmatched junction bases: 4. The CDR3 runs 18 residues. Germline lookup yields CDR1 DFQATT and CDR2 SNEGSKA (reference sequence). The DNA for the CDR3 is TGCAGTGCTACAAAGGGACTAGCGGGAGGCTCTGGGGCCAACGTCCTGACTTTC. This encodes CSATKGLAGGSGANVLTF.

The chain combines TRBV3-1 with TRBJ2-2, with 11 bases fitting TRBD1. CDR3 size: 17 residues. Germline assignment: CDR1 LGHDT and CDR2 YNNKEL (reference sequence). V gave up 5 bases and J gave up 2 bases; unmatched junction bases: 7. In DNA, the CDR3 is TGTGCCAGCAGCACTGGGACAGGGGGATTTAACACCGGGGAGCTGTTTTTT. Translated, it gives CASSTGTGGFNTGELFF.

This sequence joins TRBV4-3 and TRBJ1-2; 9 bases fit TRBD1. The CDR3 covers 14 residues. Trimming cost V 3 bases and J 7 bases; bases outside gene matches: 6. CDR1 is LGHNA, CDR2 YSLEER, per germline. The CDR3 protein is CASSHAGQGGGYTF. The CDR3 bases are TGCGCCAGCAGCCATGCGGGACAGGGAGGTGGCTACACCTTC.

The CDR3: CASSQGQHSYEQYF. CDR3 DNA: TGCGCCAGCAGCCAAGGACAGCACTCCTACGAGCAGTACTTC. The chain uses TRBV4-3 and TRBJ2-7, with D maybe TRBD1 (5 bases). Trimming cost V 1 base and J 0 bases, with 7 bases left between them. Germline-derived CDR1 and CDR2 are LGHNA and YSLEER. The CDR3 totals 14 residues.

This clonotype turned up a few times. The chain combines TRBV29-1 with TRBJ2-7; D is unclear. Germline V lookup: CDR1 SQVTM, CDR2 ANQGSEA. The ends were cut back, 7 bases at V and 7 bases at J, with 14 bases in the middle. There are 11 residues in the CDR3. CDR3 sequence: CSAGFKWEQYF. As DNA, the CDR3 is TGCAGCGCTGGTTTCAAGTGGGAGCAGTACTTC.

This clonotype has a single count. This chain joins TRBV5-1 and TRBJ2-5, with D possibly matching TRBD2 (5 bases). There are 15 residues in the CDR3. V lost 5 bases, J lost 7 bases, and 21 bases lay in between. The germline gives CDR1 SGHRS, CDR2 YFSETQ. The CDR3 reads CASRISVQRDGTQYF. CDR3 coding DNA: TGCGCCAGCAGGATATCGGTCCAACGGGATGGGACCCAGTACTTC. The full variable domain, in which reference TRBV5-1 and TRBJ2-5 provide the parts outside the CDR3, is KAGVTQTPRYLIKTRGQQVTLSCSPISGHRSVSWYQQTPGQGLQFLFEYFSETQRNKGNFPGRFSGRQFSNSRSEMNVSTLELGDSALYLCASRISVQRDGTQYFGPGTRLLVL.

This clonotype was counted a few times. The J gene is TRBJ2-3, the V gene TRBV18; D is unresolved. Trimming left V 1 base short and J 1 base short, with 9 bases between. Germline CDR1 KGHSH, CDR2 LQKENI. CDR3 length: 15 residues. The CDR3 DNA reads TGTGCCAGCTCACCACGCCGTGAACGCACAGATACGCAGTATTTT. Protein sequence: CASSPRRERTDTQYF.

This clonotype was counted a few times. The CDR3 nucleotides read TGCAGTGCTAGTGAAGCGGGGGCAATCTATGAGCAGTTCTTC. Translation gives CSASEAGAIYEQFF. V is TRBV20-1 and J is TRBJ2-1, with TRBD2 matching 8 bases. CDR3 length: 14 amino acids. V dropped 3 bases and J dropped 8; count of bases not matched to a gene: 9. Germline V gene data show CDR1 as DFQATT and CDR2 as SNEGSKA (reference sequence).

This clonotype came up many times. The chain combines TRBV19 with TRBJ2-3; maybe TRBD2 (5 bases). The CDR3 length is 12 residues. V was pared by 5 bases and J by 11 bases, with 14 bases between. Germline V gene lookup returns CDR1 LNHDA and CDR2 SQIVND (reference sequence). The DNA of the CDR3 is TGTGCCAGTAGTTCAGAGACTATCGAGCAGTATTTT. Its protein product is CASSSETIEQYF. The whole variable domain, remainder taken from reference TRBV19 and TRBJ2-3, is DGGITQSPKYLFRKEGQNVTLSCEQNLNHDAMYWYRQDPGQGLRLIYYSQIVNDFQKGDIAEGYSVSREKKESFPLTVTSAQKNPTAFYLCASSSETIEQYFGPGTRLTVL.

The J gene is TRBJ2-6, the V gene TRBV18, with unresolved D. This CDR3 has 17 residues. Germline V gene sequence: CDR1 KGHSH, CDR2 LQKENI. Trimming took 0 bases from V and 0 from J, leaving 9 bases between them. The CDR3 loop reads CASSPPGRTSGANVLTF. Here the CDR3 DNA reads TGTGCCAGCTCACCACCGGGTCGGACCTCTGGGGCCAACGTCCTGACTTTC.

In DNA, the CDR3 is TGTGCCAGCAGTACCTGGACTTTTAGCTCCTACGAGCAGTACTTC. This encodes CASSTWTFSSYEQYF. The rearrangement joins TRBV27 to TRBJ2-7; a weak D match, TRBD2 (5 bases). Germline V gene data show CDR1 as MNHEY and CDR2 as SMNVEV (reference sequence). V gave up 5 bases and J gave up 0 bases, with 14 bases separating them. The CDR3 covers 15 residues.